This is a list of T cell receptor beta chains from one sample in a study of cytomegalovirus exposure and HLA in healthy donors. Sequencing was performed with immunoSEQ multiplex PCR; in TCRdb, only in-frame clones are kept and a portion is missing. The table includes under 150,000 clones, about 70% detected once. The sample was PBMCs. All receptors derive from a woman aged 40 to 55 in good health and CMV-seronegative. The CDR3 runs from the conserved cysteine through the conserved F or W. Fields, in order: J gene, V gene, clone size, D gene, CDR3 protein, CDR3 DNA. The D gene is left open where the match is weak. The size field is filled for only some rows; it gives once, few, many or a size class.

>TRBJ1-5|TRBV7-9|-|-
CASSPQDSSNQPQHF
TGTGCCAGCAGCCCCCAGGACAGTAGCAATCAGCCCCAGCATTTT
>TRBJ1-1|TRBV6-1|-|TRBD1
CASRPTGGNTEAFF
TGTGCCAGCAGGCCGACAGGGGGGAACACTGAAGCTTTCTTT
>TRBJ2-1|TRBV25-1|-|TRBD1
CASATGTGEYNEQFF
TGTGCCAGCGCCACCGGGACAGGGGAGTACAATGAGCAGTTCTTC
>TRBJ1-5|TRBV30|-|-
CAWSVQDQPQHF
TGTGCCTGGAGTGTACAAGATCAGCCCCAGCATTTT
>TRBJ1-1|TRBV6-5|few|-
CASSGGTQAFF
TGTGCCAGCAGTGGCGGGACGCAAGCTTTCTTT
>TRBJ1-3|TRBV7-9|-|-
CASSPTRTVSGNTIYF
TGTGCCAGCAGCCCTACCCGGACAGTCTCTGGAAACACCATATATTTT
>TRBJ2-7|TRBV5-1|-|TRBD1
CASSKRRDRDHEQYF
TGCGCCAGCAGCAAACGACGGGACAGGGACCACGAGCAGTACTTC
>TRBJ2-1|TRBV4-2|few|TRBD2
CASVGLAGDNEQFF
TGTGCCAGCGTAGGACTAGCGGGAGACAATGAGCAGTTCTTC
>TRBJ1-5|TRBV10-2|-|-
CASSFRDQPQHF
TGCGCCAGCAGTTTTCGCGATCAGCCCCAGCATTTT
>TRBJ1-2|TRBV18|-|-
CASSYQGGYTF
TGTGCCAGCTCATATCAGGGGGGCTACACCTTC
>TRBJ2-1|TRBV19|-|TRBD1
CASSMQGPGTGDEQFF
TGTGCCAGTAGTATGCAGGGACCGGGGACAGGGGATGAGCAGTTCTTC
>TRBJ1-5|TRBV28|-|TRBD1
CASSSGTGGGSNQPQHF
TGTGCCAGCAGCTCCGGGACAGGGGGAGGGAGCAATCAGCCCCAGCATTTT
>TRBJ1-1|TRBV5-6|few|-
CASSFYWQVNTEAFF
TGTGCCAGCAGCTTCTACTGGCAGGTGAACACTGAAGCTTTCTTT
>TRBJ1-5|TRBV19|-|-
CASSGGLGYNQPQHF
TGTGCCAGTAGTGGGGGACTCGGCTACAATCAGCCCCAGCATTTT
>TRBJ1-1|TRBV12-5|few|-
CASGLNRATEAFF
TGTGCTAGTGGTTTGAACAGGGCTACTGAAGCTTTCTTT
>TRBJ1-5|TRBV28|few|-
CASSLRMPDQPQHF
TGTGCCAGCAGTTTACGTATGCCGGATCAGCCCCAGCATTTT
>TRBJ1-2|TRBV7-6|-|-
CASSVQGYGYTF
TGTGCCAGCAGCGTACAGGGATATGGCTACACCTTC
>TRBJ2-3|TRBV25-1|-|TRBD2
CASSLAGRADTQYF
TGTGCCAGCTCACTAGCGGGGAGGGCAGATACGCAGTATTTT
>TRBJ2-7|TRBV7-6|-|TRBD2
CASSAGGGAGYEQYF
TGTGCCAGCAGCGCCGGCGGGGGGGCCGGGTACGAGCAGTACTTC
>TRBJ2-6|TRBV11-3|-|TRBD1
CASSPGQGRAGANVLTF
TGTGCCAGCAGCCCGGGACAGGGTAGGGCTGGGGCCAACGTCCTGACTTTC
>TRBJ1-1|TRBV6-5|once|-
CASSYSGGKDTEAFF
TGTGCCAGCAGTTACTCAGGGGGAAAGGACACTGAAGCTTTCTTT
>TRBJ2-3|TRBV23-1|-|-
CASPSGDRSTDTQYF
TGCGCCAGTCCCTCCGGAGACAGGAGCACAGATACGCAGTATTTT
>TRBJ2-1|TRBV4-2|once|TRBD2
CASSQGTSGRHFPTNEQFF
TGTGCCAGCAGCCAAGGGACTAGCGGGAGGCATTTCCCTACAAATGAGCAGTTCTTC
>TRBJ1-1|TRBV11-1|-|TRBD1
CASSSPGQGITEAFF
TGTGCCAGCAGCTCCCCGGGACAGGGGATCACTGAAGCTTTCTTT
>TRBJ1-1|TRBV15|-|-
CATSRDPGVTEAFF
TGTGCCACCAGCAGAGATCCGGGGGTAACTGAAGCTTTCTTT
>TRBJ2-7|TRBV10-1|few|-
CASSDHYEQYF
TGCGCCAGCAGTGACCACTACGAGCAGTACTTC
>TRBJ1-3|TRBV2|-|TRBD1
CASSDLGTGAGNTIYF
TGTGCCAGCAGTGACTTGGGGACAGGGGCTGGAAACACCATATATTTT
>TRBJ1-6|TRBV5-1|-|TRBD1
CASSSTFGQGGNSPLHF
TGCGCCAGCAGCTCGACTTTCGGACAGGGGGGGAATTCACCCCTCCACTTT
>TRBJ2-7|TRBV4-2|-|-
CASSQDHSSYEQYF
TGTGCCAGCAGCCAAGATCACTCTTCCTACGAGCAGTACTTC
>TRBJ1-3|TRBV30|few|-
CAWGRGSGNTIYF
TGTGCCTGGGGCAGGGGTTCTGGAAACACCATATATTTT
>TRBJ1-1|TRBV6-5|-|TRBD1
CASRRQGYMNTEAFF
TGTGCCAGCAGAAGACAGGGGTATATGAACACTGAAGCTTTCTTT
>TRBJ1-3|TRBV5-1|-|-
CASSLWGLSGNTIYF
TGCGCCAGCAGCTTGTGGGGCCTCTCTGGAAACACCATATATTTT
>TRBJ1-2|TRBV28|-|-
CASSPGDYGYTF
TGTGCCAGCAGTCCAGGGGACTATGGCTACACCTTC
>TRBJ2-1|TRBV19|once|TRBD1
CASSITWDRARSEQFF
TGTGCCAGTAGTATAACCTGGGACAGAGCAAGAAGTGAGCAGTTCTTC
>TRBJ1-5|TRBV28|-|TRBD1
CASCGAQGRSPQHF
TGTGCCAGCTGTGGTGCACAGGGGAGGTCGCCCCAGCATTTT
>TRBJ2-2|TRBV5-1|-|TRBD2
CASSPLTSGGADTGELFF
TGCGCCAGCAGCCCACTGACTAGCGGGGGGGCCGACACCGGGGAGCTGTTTTTT
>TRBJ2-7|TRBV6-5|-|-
CASSYSKPLIGEQYF
TGTGCCAGCAGTTACTCGAAACCGCTAATCGGCGAGCAGTACTTC
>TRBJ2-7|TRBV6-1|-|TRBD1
CASSGPLGTGGYEQYF
TGTGCCAGCAGTGGGCCCCTGGGGACAGGGGGCTACGAGCAGTACTTC
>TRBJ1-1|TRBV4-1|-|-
CASSQDRAQMNTEAFF
TGCGCCAGCAGCCAAGATCGAGCCCAAATGAACACTGAAGCTTTCTTT
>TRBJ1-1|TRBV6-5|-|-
CASSYGGAEAFF
TGTGCCAGCAGTTACGGAGGCGCTGAAGCTTTCTTT
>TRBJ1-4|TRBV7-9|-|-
CASSLARQGKVEEKLFF
TGTGCCAGCAGCTTAGCGCGTCAGGGGAAAGTTGAGGAAAAACTGTTTTTT
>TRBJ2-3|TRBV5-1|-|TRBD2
CASSLVSGGAEDTQYF
TGCGCCAGCAGCTTGGTTAGCGGGGGGGCAGAAGATACGCAGTATTTT
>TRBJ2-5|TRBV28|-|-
CASSLRSKTQYF
TGTGCCAGCAGTTTGAGGTCGAAGACCCAGTACTTC
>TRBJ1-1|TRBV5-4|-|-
CASSLGRGARLNTEAFF
TGTGCCAGCAGCTTGGGTCGGGGGGCGAGACTGAACACTGAAGCTTTCTTT
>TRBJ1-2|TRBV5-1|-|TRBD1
CASSWGQLNYGYTF
TGCGCCAGCAGCTGGGGACAGCTCAACTATGGCTACACCTTC
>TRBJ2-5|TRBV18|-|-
CASSHGWRETQYF
TGTGCCAGCTCACATGGCTGGAGAGAGACCCAGTACTTC
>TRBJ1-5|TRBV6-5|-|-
CASSYQGQPQHF
TGTGCCAGCAGTTATCAGGGACAGCCCCAGCATTTT
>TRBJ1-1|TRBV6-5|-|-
CASSYPRGSGEAFF
TGTGCCAGCAGTTACCCGAGAGGGTCGGGAGAAGCTTTCTTT
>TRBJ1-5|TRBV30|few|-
CAWSHGQRGNQPQHF
TGTGCCTGGTCACACGGACAGAGAGGCAATCAGCCCCAGCATTTT
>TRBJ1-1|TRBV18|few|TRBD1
CASSPDRERTEAFF
TGTGCCAGCTCACCTGACAGGGAGCGGACTGAAGCTTTCTTT
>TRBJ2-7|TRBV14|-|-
CASSQFTSSYEQYF
TGTGCCAGCAGCCAATTCACGAGCTCCTACGAGCAGTACTTC
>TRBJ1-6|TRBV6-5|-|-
CASSYTGISGSPLHF
TGTGCCAGCAGTTATACCGGGATATCGGGGTCACCCCTCCACTTT
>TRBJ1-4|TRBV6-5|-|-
CASSLNGAVEKLFF
TGTGCCAGCAGTTTGAATGGTGCAGTTGAAAAACTGTTTTTT